A single TCR beta chain is shown here with its context. The antigen is not known. This sample is part of a study of cytomegalovirus exposure and HLA in healthy donors. General observations from the study: Later on, an analysis tied about 17,000 TCR beta sequences to HLA alleles at 0.05 false discovery rate.

Germline V gene sequence: CDR1 GTSNPN, CDR2 SVGIG (reference sequence). Germline trimming cut 5 bases from V and 0 bases from J; bases unmatched to any gene: 2. This CDR3 is 14 amino acids long. In the PCR, 60 Vbeta and 13 Jbeta primers were used. The method was immunoSEQ multiplex PCR; TCRdb's version includes in-frame clones alone and lacks a portion of them. The data show 89,000 or so clones, with 70% to 75% seen just once and 3.5% to 5% held by the top ten. The chain uses TRBV30 and TRBJ2-2; 8 nucleotides agree with TRBD1. Sequencing input: PBMCs. The receptor was isolated from a man in his 60s in good health and CMV-seronegative. CDR3 amino acids: CAWDRGSNTGELFF. As DNA, the CDR3 is TGTGCCTGGGACAGGGGATCGAACACCGGGGAGCTGTTTTTT.